The present TCR beta chain was sequenced within a study of CD8 T cells in Susac syndrome. Sequencing of TCR beta was performed on blood CD8+ T cells and on blood CD4+ T cells. Multiple sclerosis controls were treatment-naive patients with stable or active relapsing-remitting disease. Random hexamers were used to reverse transcribe roughly 0.45 to 1 ug of RNA. The amplification used immunoSEQ multiplex PCR on TCR beta CDR3; it spanned 54 Vbeta and 13 Jbeta. TCRdb called the immunoSEQ multiplex PCR reads again in MiXCR, with one record for every CDR3 protein. The profile covers 250,000 or so distinct CDR3 sequences, with 93% appearing a single time and less than 0.075% taken by the ten largest. The CDR3 length is 12 residues. Germline V lookup: CDR1 DFQATT, CDR2 SNEGSKA (reference sequence). V lost 7 bases, J lost 6 bases, and 13 bases lay in between.

Material for sequencing was CD4+ T cells from PBMCs. The rearrangement joins TRBV20-1 to TRBJ2-1, with D perhaps matching TRBD2 (6 bases). The sequence came from a human donor with multiple sclerosis. In DNA, the CDR3 is TGCAGTGTTCCGGGACTTGGCAATGAGCAGTTCTTC. Amino acid sequence: CSVPGLGNEQFF.